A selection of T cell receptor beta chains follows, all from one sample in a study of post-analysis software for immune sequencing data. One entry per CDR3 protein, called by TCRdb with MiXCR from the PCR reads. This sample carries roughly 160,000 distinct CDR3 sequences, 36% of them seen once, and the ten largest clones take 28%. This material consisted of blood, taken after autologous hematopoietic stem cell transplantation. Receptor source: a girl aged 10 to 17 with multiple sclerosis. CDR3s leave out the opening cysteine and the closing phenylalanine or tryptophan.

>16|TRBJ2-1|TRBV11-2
ASSLVFGTGGSYNEQF
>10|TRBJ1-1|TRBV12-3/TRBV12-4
ASSFPGTEAF
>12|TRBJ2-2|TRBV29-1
SADGGLGTGELF
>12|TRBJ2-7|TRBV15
ATSFGTEVYEQY
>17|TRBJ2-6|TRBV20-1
SARRLQGDSRRGANVRT
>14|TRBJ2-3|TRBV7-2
ASSSIPGLGVDTQY
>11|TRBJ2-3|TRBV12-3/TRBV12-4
ASSQIRADTQY
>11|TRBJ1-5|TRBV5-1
ASSFSTDQPQH
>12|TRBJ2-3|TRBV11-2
ASSFGQPGDTQY
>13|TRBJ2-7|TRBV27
ASSLTGPPTYEQY
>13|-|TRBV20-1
SARGQGLLAYEQY
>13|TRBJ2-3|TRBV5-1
ASTTVTGSTDTQY
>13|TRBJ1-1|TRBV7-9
ASSLAIARSRGAF
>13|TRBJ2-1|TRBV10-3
AISGTGTPYNEQF
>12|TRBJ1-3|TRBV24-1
ATSQPSSGNTIY
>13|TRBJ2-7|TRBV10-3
AIRSTSGRPYEQY
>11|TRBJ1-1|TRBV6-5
ASSPRGGTEAF
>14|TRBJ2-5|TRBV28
ASTGRRGPEQETQY
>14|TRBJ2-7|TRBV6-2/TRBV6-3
ASSSLPGLAGYEQY
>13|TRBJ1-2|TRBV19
ASSTTGDINYGYT
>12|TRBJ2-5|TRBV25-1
ASSDMVLQETQY
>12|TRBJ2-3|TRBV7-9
ASSLTGTTDTQY